A single sample gave rise to the 29 T cell receptor beta chains below, sequenced in a study of cytomegalovirus exposure and HLA in healthy donors (dated by TCRdb to 2016 to 2017). Library generation was performed with the immunoSEQ multiplex PCR assay. A mixture of 60 forward primers for TCR Vbeta segments and 13 reverse primers for TCR Jbeta segments was used in the multiplex PCR. In TCRdb, the immuneACCESS table is reduced to in-frame sequences with V and J assigned. These tables do not hold every clone; where another copy was compared, an unresolved V gene accounts for under half, and the others remain unexplained. For this sample there are some 100,000 clones; 65% to 80% appear just once. 2.5% to 3.5% of the sample goes to the ten largest clones. Sample: PBMCs. These TCRs come from a female donor in good health and CMV-seropositive.

This clone was recorded once. The V call is TRBV4-1, the J call TRBJ1-5; D may be TRBD1 (5 bases). Germline lookup yields CDR1 MGHRA and CDR2 YSYEKL. The ends were cut back, 0 bases at V and 4 bases at J, with 16 bases in the middle. This CDR3 contains 17 residues. CDR3: CASSQDRGGEGNQPQHF. DNA for the CDR3: TGCGCCAGCAGCCAAGATCGGGGGGGGGAGGGGAATCAGCCCCAGCATTTT.

The chain joins TRBV7-2 to TRBJ2-7; TRBD2 might be the D (5 bases). The V and J ends lost 5 bases and 1 base respectively, with 15 bases between them. From germline, CDR1 is SGHTA and CDR2 FQGNSA. The CDR3 extends over 15 amino acids. CDR3 region: CASSRTPGESYEQYF. Written as DNA, the CDR3 is TGTGCCAGCAGCCGCACCCCCGGGGAATCCTACGAGCAGTACTTC.

The V and J genes are TRBV5-6 and TRBJ2-2; 7 nucleotides match TRBD2. The V gene end was trimmed by 2 bases and the J gene end by 4 bases; junction bases not matched to a gene: 5. Germline CDR1 is SGHDT and CDR2 is YYEEEE. This CDR3 comprises 15 residues. CDR3 loop: CASSFGGEITGELFF. CDR3 nucleotides: TGTGCCAGCAGCTTTGGGGGGGAAATCACCGGGGAGCTGTTTTTT.

V gene TRBV28 combines with J gene TRBJ1-5; no definite D call. The CDR3 covers 13 residues. V was clipped by 8 bases and J by 4 bases, with 12 bases between them. The germline V gene has CDR1 MDHEN and CDR2 SYDVKM. The CDR3 loop is CASDWAKNQPQHF. The CDR3 DNA reads as TGTGCCAGCGATTGGGCCAAAAATCAGCCCCAGCATTTT.

V and J are TRBV4-3 and TRBJ2-5; unclear D gene. Trimming shortened V by 0 bases and J by 6 bases, and 8 bases separated the two germline ends. The CDR3 is 13 amino acids. CDR1 and CDR2 (germline): LGHNA, YSLEER. CDR3 sequence (DNA): TGCGCCAGCAGCCAAGATAAGCTACAGACCCAGTACTTC. Its translation: CASSQDKLQTQYF.

The chain uses TRBV7-3 and TRBJ2-2, with D possibly matching TRBD2 (6 bases). Trimming shortened V by 4 bases and J by 4 bases, and 10 bases separated the two germline ends. Germline CDR1 reads SGHTA; CDR2 reads FQGTGA. This CDR3 has 14 residues. The CDR3 bases are TGTGCCAGCAGCTCAAACGGGGGCACCGGGGAGCTGTTTTTT. Translation gives CASSSNGGTGELFF.

The chain has TRBV4-2 and TRBJ2-7; D uncertain. There are 13 residues in the CDR3. V lost 1 base, J lost 3 bases, and 7 bases lay in between. Germline V lookup: CDR1 LGHNA, CDR2 YNFKEQ. The CDR3: CASSQGTYYEQYF. As DNA, the CDR3 is TGTGCCAGCAGCCAAGGTACCTACTACGAGCAGTACTTC.

The CDR3 DNA is TGTGCCAGCCACAGGGGATCCACCTACGAGCAGTACTTC. Protein: CASHRGSTYEQYF. The V and J genes are TRBV27 and TRBJ2-7; TRBD1 agrees at 7 bases. The CDR3 extends over 13 amino acids. CDR1 is MNHEY and CDR2 is SMNVEV in the germline V gene (reference sequence). V gave up 8 bases and J gave up 2 bases; unmatched junction bases: 6.

The chain links TRBV2 to TRBJ2-2, with D unclear. CDR3 size: 13 residues. Germline values: CDR1 SNHLY, CDR2 FYNNEI. V lost 2 bases and J 8 bases, leaving 9 bases between the germline ends. This chain's CDR3 is CASSELSRGELFF. DNA of the CDR3: TGTGCCAGCAGTGAATTAAGCAGGGGGGAGCTGTTTTTT.

The CDR3 loop reads CASRSTWAGLEQYF. The CDR3 nucleotides are TGTGCCAGCAGGTCAACGTGGGCAGGGCTCGAGCAGTACTTC. The rearrangement links TRBV28 to TRBJ2-7, with D maybe TRBD1 (5 bases). Germline V lookup: CDR1 MDHEN, CDR2 SYDVKM. V shed 6 bases and J shed 6 bases, with 18 bases lying between them. The CDR3 totals 14 residues.

V and J are TRBV6-6 and TRBJ2-7; a weak D match, TRBD2 (5 bases). V was cut by 6 bases and J by 2 bases, with 8 bases left in between. Per germline, CDR1 MNHNY and CDR2 SVGAGI (reference sequence). The CDR3 is 12 amino acids. The CDR3 protein is CASRHGTYEQYF. The CDR3 DNA reads as TGTGCCAGCAGGCACGGGACCTACGAGCAGTACTTC.

V and J are TRBV7-9 and TRBJ1-2, with a weak D call TRBD1 (5 bases). The germline V gene encodes CDR1 SEHNR and CDR2 FQNEAQ (reference sequence). With 7 bases removed from V and 4 bases from J, the gap between germline ends came to 13 bases. The CDR3 runs to 13 residues. This CDR3 reads CASILRGTYGYTF. The CDR3 coding sequence is TGTGCCAGCATCCTCCGGGGGACCTATGGCTACACCTTC.

This chain uses TRBV11-2 with TRBJ1-1; 9 bases agree with TRBD1. The length of the CDR3 is 14 residues. CDR1 and CDR2 (germline): SGHAT, FQNNGV. The J segment lost 5 bases and the V segment lost 3 bases, leaving 4 bases of the junction unmatched. DNA of the CDR3: TGTGCCAGCAGCTTGGCACAGGGGGCGACTGAAGCTTTCTTT. As protein: CASSLAQGATEAFF.

V usage is TRBV19 and J usage is TRBJ2-5; D might be TRBD2 (6 bases). Germline CDR1 and CDR2: LNHDA and SQIVND (reference sequence). The length of the CDR3 is 20 residues. The V end lost 5 bases, the J end lost 2 bases, and 30 bases lay between the germline ends. CDR3 sequence: CASSPLSRWGTWGEQETQYF. CDR3 sequence (DNA): TGTGCCAGTAGTCCGCTGTCGAGGTGGGGAACGTGGGGGGAACAAGAGACCCAGTACTTC. Variable domain in full (rest from reference TRBV19 and TRBJ2-5): DGGITQSPKYLFRKEGQNVTLSCEQNLNHDAMYWYRQDPGQGLRLIYYSQIVNDFQKGDIAEGYSVSREKKESFPLTVTSAQKNPTAFYLCASSPLSRWGTWGEQETQYFGPGTRLLVL.

The chain couples TRBV4-2 to TRBJ1-1; D is undetermined. Germline V gene sequence: CDR1 LGHNA, CDR2 YNFKEQ. Trimming cost V 0 bases and J 6 bases, with 11 bases left between them. This CDR3 comprises 14 residues. CDR3 sequence: CASSQEALFPEAFF. Here the CDR3 DNA reads TGTGCCAGCAGCCAAGAGGCCCTTTTTCCTGAAGCTTTCTTT.

This rearrangement joins TRBV7-2 to TRBJ2-7; TRBD1 aligns across 9 bases. CDR3 length: 14 amino acids. Per the germline V gene, CDR1 is SGHTA and CDR2 is FQGNSA. V shed 8 bases and J 5 bases; nucleotides not matched to a gene: 10. CDR3 sequence reads: CASGSRTGDHEQYF. The CDR3 bases are TGTGCCAGCGGATCGAGGACAGGGGACCACGAGCAGTACTTC. Using reference TRBV7-2 and TRBJ2-7 for the parts outside the CDR3, the full variable domain is GAGVSQSPSNKVTEKGKDVELRCDPISGHTALYWYRQSLGQGLEFLIYFQGNSAPDKSGLPSDRFSAERTGGSVSTLTIQRTQQEDSAVYLCASGSRTGDHEQYFGPGTRLTVT.

The chain links TRBV4-1 to TRBJ1-2; 8 bases are a match to TRBD1. Germline V gene data show CDR1 as MGHRA and CDR2 as YSYEKL. The length of the CDR3 is 15 residues. Unmatched junction bases numbered 5, after V lost 1 base and J lost 4 bases. Written as DNA, the CDR3 is TGCGCCAGCAGCCAAGCAGGACAGGGCGGCTATGGCTACACCTTC. As protein: CASSQAGQGGYGYTF.

This sequence joins TRBV30 and TRBJ2-1; 7 bases fit TRBD2. Germline CDR1 and CDR2: GTSNPN and SVGIG (reference sequence). This CDR3 comprises 13 residues. J was trimmed by 7 bases and V by 5 bases; bases with no gene match: 8. This CDR3 reads CAWGDYSLNEQFF. DNA for the CDR3: TGTGCCTGGGGGGACTATTCTCTGAATGAGCAGTTCTTC.

This chain connects TRBV7-2 to TRBJ1-1; D not resolved. This CDR3 has 14 residues. Germline V gene data show CDR1 as SGHTA and CDR2 as FQGNSA. V dropped 1 base and J dropped 4 bases, with 10 bases sitting between them. In DNA form, the CDR3 reads TGTGCCAGCAGCTTAGTCGGGTGGGTCACTGAAGCTTTCTTT. Translating it yields CASSLVGWVTEAFF.

This clone was observed a handful of times. This chain connects TRBV7-2 to TRBJ2-7; D uncertain. The CDR3 covers 14 residues. Germline V gene sequence: CDR1 SGHTA, CDR2 FQGNSA. V was clipped by 5 bases and J by 2 bases, with 13 bases between them. CDR3 sequence (DNA): TGTGCCAGCAGCCCTGACGTTGCGGCCTACGAGCAGTACTTC. Translated: CASSPDVAAYEQYF. Full variable domain (remainder filled in from reference TRBV7-2 and TRBJ2-7): GAGVSQSPSNKVTEKGKDVELRCDPISGHTALYWYRQSLGQGLEFLIYFQGNSAPDKSGLPSDRFSAERTGGSVSTLTIQRTQQEDSAVYLCASSPDVAAYEQYFGPGTRLTVT.

The chain recombines TRBV11-2 with TRBJ2-7; TRBD2 agrees at 8 bases. Germline CDR1 and CDR2: SGHAT and FQNNGV. The CDR3 has 15 residues. V gave up 1 base and J gave up 2 bases; unmatched junction bases: 4. CDR3 amino acids: CASSLGLAGAYEQYF. The CDR3 DNA is TGTGCCAGCAGCTTAGGGCTAGCGGGCGCCTACGAGCAGTACTTC.

The chain is built from TRBV29-1 and TRBJ1-2, with D perhaps TRBD1 (5 bases). This CDR3 is built from 12 residues. Germline CDR1 reads SQVTM; CDR2 reads ANQGSEA. V lost 5 bases to trimming and J lost 5 bases, with 12 bases between them. The CDR3 sequence is CSVWSQGYGYTF. The CDR3, as DNA: TGCAGCGTTTGGAGTCAGGGTTATGGCTACACCTTC.

This chain links TRBV27 with TRBJ2-7; unclear D gene. V shed 9 bases and J shed 2 bases, with 20 bases lying between them. Germline V gene lookup returns CDR1 MNHEY and CDR2 SMNVEV (reference sequence). The CDR3 consists of 15 residues. CDR3 nucleotide sequence: TGTGCCAGTTCATCTACTGCCGCAATCCCCTACGAGCAGTACTTC. Protein: CASSSTAAIPYEQYF.

V and J are TRBV4-3 and TRBJ1-2, with D maybe TRBD1 (5 bases). Trimming shortened V by 7 bases and J by 8 bases, and 17 bases separated the two germline ends. The V gene's germline CDR1 is LGHNA and CDR2 YSLEER. This CDR3 comprises 13 residues. The DNA of the CDR3 is TGCGCCAGCAACGGGCAGGGAGGGCAAGGCTACACCTTC. It codes for CASNGQGGQGYTF.

The genes are TRBV18 and TRBJ1-1, with 7 nucleotides matching TRBD1. V was clipped by 1 base and J by 5 bases; unmatched bases: 7. The CDR3 is 15 residues long. Germline V gene data show CDR1 as KGHSH and CDR2 as LQKENI. Written as DNA, the CDR3 is TGTGCCAGCTCACCACGGCCGACAGGGTTTACTGAAGCTTTCTTT. Protein sequence: CASSPRPTGFTEAFF.

V usage is TRBV30 and J usage is TRBJ1-5; 9 bases line up with TRBD1. This CDR3 has 16 amino acids. CDR1 GTSNPN and CDR2 SVGIG come from the germline V gene (reference sequence). J lost 4 bases, V lost 1 base, and 8 bases had no gene match. CDR3 bases: TGTGCCTGGAGTGGTTTAACAGGGGGCGCGAATCAGCCCCAGCATTTT. This codes for CAWSGLTGGANQPQHF.

The chain has TRBV5-1 and TRBJ2-3; no clear D gene. The germline V gene encodes CDR1 SGHRS and CDR2 YFSETQ. Trimming stripped 1 base from V and 1 base from J, with 4 bases between. The CDR3 extends over 13 amino acids. The CDR3 region is CASSLSGTDTQYF. Here the CDR3 DNA reads TGCGCCAGCAGCTTGTCTGGCACAGATACGCAGTATTTT.

This chain connects TRBV6-5 to TRBJ2-2; 7 positions match TRBD2. The CDR3 extends over 15 amino acids. Germline values: CDR1 MNHEY, CDR2 SVGAGI. With 6 bases clipped from V and 7 bases from J, the junction kept 11 bases outside the gene matches. CDR3 sequence (DNA): TGTGCCAGCAGCCGACCGGCGGGAGTTGGCGGGGAGCTGTTTTTT. Translated: CASSRPAGVGGELFF.

V usage is TRBV27 and J usage is TRBJ2-7; D is possibly TRBD2 (6 bases). Germline lookup yields CDR1 MNHEY and CDR2 SMNVEV (reference sequence). This CDR3 spans 14 amino acids. V dropped 8 bases and J dropped 0 bases, with 14 bases sitting between them. The CDR3 DNA reads TGTGCCAGCCGACCGCGGGATGACTCCTACGAGCAGTACTTC. Its protein product is CASRPRDDSYEQYF.